One sample yielded the 14 T cell receptor beta chains listed below, sequenced in a study of T cell repertoires in cytomegalovirus infection. Their antigens remain unidentified. TCRdb redid the calling of the reads with MiXCR, one entry per CDR3 protein. This repertoire shows 800,000 to 950,000 distinct CDR3 sequences, about 30% found once; its top ten account for 9.5% to 15%. Here the sequenced sample was cultured CD8+ T cells from PBMCs, taken from culture after CMV antigen stimulation. These receptors were taken from a human donor in good health (CMV status not recorded). Some clones in this sample may be carry-over from other donors' samples.

V gene TRBV19 combines with J gene TRBJ1-2; 11 bases agree with TRBD1. This CDR3 contains 16 residues. The trim removed 5 bases at V and 6 bases at J, leaving 11 bases unmatched. CDR1 is LNHDA and CDR2 is SQIVND in the germline V gene (reference sequence). The CDR3 coding sequence is TGTGCCAGTAGTCCATGGACAGGGGGCTCTGCCGATGGCTACACCTTC. This translates into CASSPWTGGSADGYTF.

This clonotype came up a few times. This chain connects TRBV27 to TRBJ2-1, with 11 bases that match TRBD1. The CDR3 spans 16 residues. V shed 5 bases and J 8 bases; nucleotides not matched to a gene: 11. Germline CDR1 and CDR2: MNHEY and SMNVEV (reference sequence). The CDR3: CASSSRTGGLWDEQFF. CDR3 DNA sequence: TGTGCCAGCAGTAGCAGGACAGGGGGCCTTTGGGATGAGCAGTTCTTC.

This clonotype has only a few counts. CDR3 DNA sequence: TGTGCCAGCAGTTCCCCGACAGGGGAAGGTGGCTACACCTTC. It codes for CASSSPTGEGGYTF. The rearrangement links TRBV6-6 to TRBJ1-2; 8 bases match TRBD1. The germline CDR1 and CDR2 sequences are MNHNY and SVGAGI (reference sequence). Losses at the gene ends were 4 bases for V and 7 bases for J; bases not matched to a gene: 8. The CDR3 runs to 14 residues.

This clonotype was detected a few times. DNA of the CDR3: TGTGCCAGCAGTTTGTACGTCACTGAAGCTTTCTTT. It codes for CASSLYVTEAFF. V gene TRBV12-3 or TRBV12-4 combines with J gene TRBJ1-1; D unclear. V was trimmed by 3 bases and J by 4 bases, leaving 6 bases between them. The CDR3 is made up of 12 amino acids.

This clonotype was found a few times. The chain links TRBV7-9 to TRBJ2-2; unclear D gene. Trimming removed 3 bases at V and 7 bases at J, with 6 bases between. CDR3 length equals 12 residues. Germline V gives CDR1 SEHNR, CDR2 FQNEAQ (reference sequence). The CDR3 reads CASSFVLGELFF. Here the CDR3 DNA reads TGTGCCAGCAGCTTTGTTCTCGGGGAGCTGTTTTTT.

A word on this clonotype: At one of its ends the junction is not consistent with the germline gene, which may arise from a read error. The gene calls are TRBV7-6 and TRBJ2-1; 9 nucleotides agree with TRBD2. This CDR3 contains 17 residues. The germline gives CDR1 SGHVS, CDR2 FNYEAQ. The chain's CDR3 is CASSFPMGRGGYNKQFF. The CDR3 DNA reads as TGTGCCAGCAGCTTCCCAATGGGGCGGGGGGGATACAATAAGCAGTTCTTC.

This chain links TRBV2 with TRBJ1-1; D ambiguous. The CDR3 spans 9 residues. Deletions cut 7 bases from V and 5 bases from J, with 2 bases between. The germline V gene has CDR1 SNHLY and CDR2 FYNNEI. The CDR3 spells CASKTEAFF. For the CDR3, the DNA is TGTGCCAGCAAAACTGAAGCTTTCTTT.

The sample holds a few counts of this clonotype. This CDR3 reads CASIPDSNYGYTF. For the CDR3, the DNA is TGTGCCAGCATCCCCGACAGTAACTATGGCTACACCTTC. The chain joins TRBV2 to TRBJ1-2; D might be TRBD1 (5 bases). The germline CDR1 and CDR2 sequences are SNHLY and FYNNEI. The CDR3 is made up of 13 amino acids. Deletions cut 7 bases from V and 1 base from J, with 10 bases between.

This clonotype turned up a few times. The chain combines TRBV7-9 with TRBJ2-1; D is uncertain. The CDR3 is made up of 14 amino acids. Germline CDR1 is SEHNR and CDR2 is FQNEAQ (reference sequence). Trimming pared 6 bases from V and 7 bases from J, leaving 16 bases between. Here the CDR3 reads CASSQPQPWNEQFF. The CDR3 DNA reads as TGTGCCAGCAGTCAGCCCCAGCCGTGGAATGAGCAGTTCTTC.

At least ten counts were recorded for this clonotype. The genes are TRBV7-8 and TRBJ2-5; D possibly matches TRBD1 or TRBD2 (6 bases each). Trimming left V 4 bases short and J 0 bases short, with 12 bases between. Germline CDR1 reads SGHVS; CDR2 reads FQNEAQ. This CDR3 has 15 residues. The CDR3 loop reads CASSWGASNQETQYF. CDR3 DNA sequence: TGTGCCAGCAGCTGGGGGGCTTCTAACCAAGAGACCCAGTACTTC.

The chain is built from TRBV10-3 and TRBJ2-7; D is unresolved. There are 14 residues in the CDR3. From germline, CDR1 is ENHRY and CDR2 SYGVKD. Trimming removed 0 bases from V and 2 bases from J, with 8 bases in between. The CDR3 DNA is TGTGCCATCAGTGAGTCGCTGGCTACCTACGAGCAGTACGTC. Its protein product is CAISESLATYEQYV.

V gene TRBV5-5 combines with J gene TRBJ1-6, with D possibly being TRBD1 (5 bases). Germline V lookup: CDR1 SGHKS, CDR2 YYEKEE (reference sequence). CDR3 length equals 13 residues. The V gene lost 4 bases and the J gene lost 6 bases, with 8 bases spanning the gap. The CDR3 DNA is TGTGCCAGCAGCGAAGACAGTAATTCACCCCTCCACTTT. Protein: CASSEDSNSPLHF. Filled out from reference TRBV5-5 and TRBJ1-6, the complete variable domain reads DAGVTQSPTHLIKTRGQQVTLRCSPISGHKSVSWYQQVLGQGPQFIFQYYEKEERGRGNFPDRFSARQFPNYSSELNVNALLLGDSALYLCASSEDSNSPLHFGNGTRLTVT.

This clonotype was recorded a few times. This chain links TRBV7-6 with TRBJ2-1; TRBD1 matches at 10 bases. Unmatched junction bases numbered 8, after V lost 5 bases and J lost 1 base. Germline V lookup: CDR1 SGHVS, CDR2 FNYEAQ. The CDR3 is 17 residues long. The CDR3 reads CASSGRQGALSYNEQFF. The CDR3 nucleotides read TGTGCCAGCAGCGGCAGACAGGGGGCGCTTTCCTACAATGAGCAGTTCTTC.

Only a few counts were recorded for this clonotype. The chain recombines TRBV27 with TRBJ1-1; 9 bases match TRBD1. Per germline, CDR1 MNHEY and CDR2 SMNVEV (reference sequence). This CDR3 is 15 amino acids long. Losses at the gene ends were 2 bases for V and 1 base for J; bases not matched to a gene: 2. The CDR3: CASSLGTGWNTEAFF. The CDR3 DNA follows: TGTGCCAGCAGTTTAGGGACAGGGTGGAACACTGAAGCTTTCTTT.